Presented here are 15 T cell receptor beta chains from one specimen sequenced in a study of beta chain features in type 1 diabetes. Study-level findings and limits: Moderate yet significant TCRB CDR3 shortening was seen in Type 1 diabetes patients in all four CD4+ subsets.

The authors reverse transcribed all of the isolated RNA, so sequencing captured expressed TCRB transcripts. Assay used: immunoSEQ multiplex PCR; TCRdb lists only in-frame clones, some missing. Counted here are 150,000 to 200,000 clones, roughly 65% occurring once; the ten biggest clones make up 0.08% to 0.09%. The antigens these receptors bind are not known. Sequencing input: naive CD4+ T cells from blood. The source is a young man with type 1 diabetes.

The chain uses TRBV29-1 and TRBJ1-2; D call uncertain. This CDR3 is 15 amino acids long. V lost 5 bases, J lost 5 bases, and 21 bases lay in between. Germline V gives CDR1 SQVTM, CDR2 ANQGSEA. CDR3 sequence: CSVKREPGGGYGYTF. CDR3 DNA: TGCAGCGTTAAACGGGAACCGGGCGGTGGGTATGGCTACACCTTC.

This rearrangement joins TRBV5-6 to TRBJ1-2; a possible D gene is TRBD1 (5 bases). V shed 4 bases and J shed 8 bases, with 18 bases lying between them. The CDR3 is made up of 14 amino acids. The germline gives CDR1 SGHDT, CDR2 YYEEEE. The CDR3 region has the DNA TGTGCCAGCAGCCCCCGTTGGGGGACGATCGGCTACACCTTC. It translates to CASSPRWGTIGYTF. Based on the CDR3 plus reference TRBV5-6 and TRBJ1-2, the full variable domain is DAGVTQSPTHLIKTRGQQVTLRCSPKSGHDTVSWYQQALGQGPQFIFQYYEEEERQRGNFPDRFSGHQFPNYSSELNVNALLLGDSALYLCASSPRWGTIGYTFGSGTRLTVV.

The V and J genes are TRBV9 and TRBJ2-7; tentatively, D is TRBD1 (5 bases). The CDR3 has 15 residues. Germline loops: CDR1 SGDLS, CDR2 YYNGEE. Deletions cut 0 bases from V and 3 bases from J, with 13 bases between. The CDR3 DNA reads as TGTGCCAGCAGCGTAGCGACAGACTCTAGCTACGAGCAGTACTTC. Translated, it gives CASSVATDSSYEQYF.

This clone was recorded a few times. The chain recombines TRBV9 with TRBJ2-5, with 7 bases matching TRBD1. Per the germline V gene, CDR1 is SGDLS and CDR2 is YYNGEE. The CDR3 has 15 residues. After removal of 3 bases from V and 2 bases from J, the junction contained 7 bases not matched to a gene. CDR3 region: CASSARTGPQETQYF. CDR3 coding DNA: TGTGCCAGCAGCGCTAGGACAGGTCCTCAAGAGACCCAGTACTTC.

The chain combines TRBV6-5 with TRBJ1-5, with TRBD1 matching over 9 bases. The CDR3 is 15 residues long. Germline V lookup: CDR1 MNHEY, CDR2 SVGAGI. The V segment lost 6 bases and the J segment 6 bases; nucleotides outside the gene matches: 9. Here the CDR3 reads CASRRDRVGGQPQHF. CDR3 coding DNA: TGTGCCAGCAGGAGGGACAGGGTCGGGGGTCAGCCCCAGCATTTT.

The chain uses TRBV7-2 and TRBJ2-5; TRBD1 or TRBD2 may be the D gene (6 bases each). Trimming removed 7 bases at V and 5 bases at J, with 14 bases between. The CDR3 is made up of 13 amino acids. Germline lookup yields CDR1 SGHTA and CDR2 FQGNSA. CDR3 residues: CASTPGGRETQYF. The CDR3 DNA reads as TGTGCCAGCACCCCCGGGGGCCGTGAGACCCAGTACTTC.

This rearrangement joins TRBV25-1 to TRBJ2-6, with TRBD1 as a possible D gene (6 bases). Trimming stripped 3 bases from V and 4 bases from J, with 10 bases between. This CDR3 spans 15 amino acids. Germline CDR1 and CDR2: MGHDK and SYGVNS. The CDR3 region has the DNA TGTGCCAGCAGTGACCAGGGGTTAGGGGCCAACGTCCTGACTTTC. Encoded protein: CASSDQGLGANVLTF.

The J gene is TRBJ2-7, the V gene TRBV20-1, with TRBD1 as a possible D gene (6 bases). The CDR3 covers 11 residues. V lost 4 bases and J lost 6, with 10 bases in between. Germline CDR1 DFQATT, CDR2 SNEGSKA (reference sequence). The CDR3 spells CSATDRGEQYF. CDR3 bases: TGCAGTGCTACGGACAGAGGCGAGCAGTACTTC.

The chain recombines TRBV25-1 with TRBJ2-7; 7 positions match TRBD1. The CDR3 is made up of 14 amino acids. Germline CDR1 reads MGHDK; CDR2 reads SYGVNS. V lost 3 bases, J lost 3 bases, and 5 bases stayed unmatched. CDR3 in DNA: TGTGCCAGCAGTGATCCGGGACAGAGCTACGAGCAGTACTTC. The encoded protein is CASSDPGQSYEQYF.

The CDR3 DNA follows: TGTGCCAGCAGTCTACTACAGGGTTCTCCTAACGAGCAGTACTTC. Encoded protein: CASSLLQGSPNEQYF. The chain links TRBV28 to TRBJ2-7; weak D call: TRBD1 (6 bases). V lost 5 bases and J lost 5, with 19 bases in between. CDR3 length: 15 residues. Germline loops: CDR1 MDHEN, CDR2 SYDVKM.

The genes are TRBV19 and TRBJ2-7; D is ambiguous. The CDR3 consists of 14 residues. Per the germline V gene, CDR1 is LNHDA and CDR2 is SQIVND (reference sequence). V was pared by 10 bases and J by 0 bases, with 16 bases between. DNA of the CDR3: TGTGCCACCAGACCGATGGACGCCTCCTACGAGCAGTACTTC. Protein product: CATRPMDASYEQYF.

This clone was counted a few times. The junction shows a germline mismatch at one end, possibly a read error. The rearrangement links TRBV20-1 to TRBJ2-7; 7 bases align to TRBD2. The CDR3 is 10 residues long. Germline V gene lookup returns CDR1 DFQATT and CDR2 SNEGSKA (reference sequence). The CDR3 DNA sequence: TGCAGTGCTCCCGGACTAGAGCCGTACTTC. This translates into CSAPGLEPYF.

The chain couples TRBV5-1 to TRBJ2-1; no reliable D call. The CDR3 spans 18 residues. Per the germline V gene, CDR1 is SGHRS and CDR2 is YFSETQ. The V end lost 3 bases, the J end lost 0 bases, and 19 bases lay between the germline ends. The CDR3 loop is CASSSAESGPSSYNEQFF. CDR3 sequence (DNA): TGCGCCAGCAGCTCGGCGGAGAGTGGTCCCAGCTCCTACAATGAGCAGTTCTTC.

This clone occurred once. This chain joins TRBV6-6 and TRBJ2-3, with TRBD2 matching over 8 bases. Germline V gene lookup returns CDR1 MNHNY and CDR2 SVGAGI (reference sequence). V trimming: 6 bases; J trimming: 4 bases; junction bases outside the gene matches: 12. The length of the CDR3 is 16 residues. The CDR3 bases are TGTGCCAGCAGCACTCTCGCGGGGGGTCCCCCAGATACGCAGTATTTT. It specifies CASSTLAGGPPDTQYF.

This rearrangement joins TRBV9 to TRBJ2-3; D uncertain. Trimming shortened V by 3 bases and J by 1 base, and 15 bases separated the two germline ends. The CDR3 length is 16 residues. Germline CDR1 and CDR2: SGDLS and YYNGEE. CDR3 residues: CASSGHIGSGTDTQYF. CDR3 nucleotides: TGTGCCAGCAGCGGCCATATCGGCTCAGGCACAGATACGCAGTATTTT.